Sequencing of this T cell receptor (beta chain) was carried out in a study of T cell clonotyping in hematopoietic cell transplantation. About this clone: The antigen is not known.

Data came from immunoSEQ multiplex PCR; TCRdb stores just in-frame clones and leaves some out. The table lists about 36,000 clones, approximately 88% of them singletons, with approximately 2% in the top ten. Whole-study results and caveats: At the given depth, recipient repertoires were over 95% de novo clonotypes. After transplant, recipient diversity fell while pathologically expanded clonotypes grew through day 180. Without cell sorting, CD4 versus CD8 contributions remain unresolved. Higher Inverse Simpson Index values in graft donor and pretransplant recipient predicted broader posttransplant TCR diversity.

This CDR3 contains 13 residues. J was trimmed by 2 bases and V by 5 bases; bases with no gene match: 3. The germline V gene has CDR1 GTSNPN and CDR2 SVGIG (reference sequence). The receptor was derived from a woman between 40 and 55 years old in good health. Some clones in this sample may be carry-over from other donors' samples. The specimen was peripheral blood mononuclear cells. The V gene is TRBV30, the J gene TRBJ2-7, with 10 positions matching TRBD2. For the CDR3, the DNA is TGTGCCTGGGTTACTAGCGGGGCCTACGAGCAGTACTTC. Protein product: CAWVTSGAYEQYF. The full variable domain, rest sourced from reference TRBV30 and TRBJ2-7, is SQTIHQWPATLVQPVGSPLSLECTVEGTSNPNLYWYRQAAGRGLQLLFYSVGIGQISSEVPQNLSASRPQDRQFILSSKKLLLSDSGFYLCAWVTSGAYEQYFGPGTRLTVT.